This TCR beta chain derives from a study of identical twins. Study findings and constraints: High-abundance cord blood beta clonotypes had fewer insertions; memory repertoires showed none.

Trimming cost V 6 bases and J 5 bases, with 13 bases left between them. Germline-derived CDR1 and CDR2 are MNHEY and SVGEGT. This CDR3 contains 14 residues. TCRdb fed the 5' RACE reads into MiXCR, producing one record per CDR3 protein. This table has hundreds of thousands of distinct CDR3 sequences, around 20% appearing once. The table lists this clonotype with a few counts. Its specificity is not known. This sample was also put to use in a study of T cells expressing NK-cell markers. Turning to that study: For 6 or 7 donors, the dominant NKG2C+ clonotypes made up about 1.0-8% of their CD8+ T cells.

Sequenced input: PBMCs. The genes are TRBV6-2 or TRBV6-3 and TRBJ2-2; D is possibly TRBD2 (6 bases). The sequence came from a woman between 18 and 29 years old in good health. The DNA for the CDR3 is TGTGCCAGCAGCAACAGACTAGTTACCGGGGAGCTGTTTTTT. The encoded protein is CASSNRLVTGELFF.